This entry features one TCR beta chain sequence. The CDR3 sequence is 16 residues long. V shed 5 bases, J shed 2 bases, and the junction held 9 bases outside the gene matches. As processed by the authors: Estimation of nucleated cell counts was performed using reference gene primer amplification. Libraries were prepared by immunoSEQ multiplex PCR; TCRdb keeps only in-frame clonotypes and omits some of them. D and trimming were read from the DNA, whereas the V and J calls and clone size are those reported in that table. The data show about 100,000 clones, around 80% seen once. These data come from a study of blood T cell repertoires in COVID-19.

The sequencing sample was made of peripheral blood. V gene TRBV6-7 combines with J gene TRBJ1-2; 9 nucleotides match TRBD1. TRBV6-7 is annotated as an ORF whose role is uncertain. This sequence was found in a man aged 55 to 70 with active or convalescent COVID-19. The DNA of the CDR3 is TGTGCCAGCAGTCAACCGTTCGGGACAGGGAACTATGGCTACACCTTC. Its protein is CASSQPFGTGNYGYTF.